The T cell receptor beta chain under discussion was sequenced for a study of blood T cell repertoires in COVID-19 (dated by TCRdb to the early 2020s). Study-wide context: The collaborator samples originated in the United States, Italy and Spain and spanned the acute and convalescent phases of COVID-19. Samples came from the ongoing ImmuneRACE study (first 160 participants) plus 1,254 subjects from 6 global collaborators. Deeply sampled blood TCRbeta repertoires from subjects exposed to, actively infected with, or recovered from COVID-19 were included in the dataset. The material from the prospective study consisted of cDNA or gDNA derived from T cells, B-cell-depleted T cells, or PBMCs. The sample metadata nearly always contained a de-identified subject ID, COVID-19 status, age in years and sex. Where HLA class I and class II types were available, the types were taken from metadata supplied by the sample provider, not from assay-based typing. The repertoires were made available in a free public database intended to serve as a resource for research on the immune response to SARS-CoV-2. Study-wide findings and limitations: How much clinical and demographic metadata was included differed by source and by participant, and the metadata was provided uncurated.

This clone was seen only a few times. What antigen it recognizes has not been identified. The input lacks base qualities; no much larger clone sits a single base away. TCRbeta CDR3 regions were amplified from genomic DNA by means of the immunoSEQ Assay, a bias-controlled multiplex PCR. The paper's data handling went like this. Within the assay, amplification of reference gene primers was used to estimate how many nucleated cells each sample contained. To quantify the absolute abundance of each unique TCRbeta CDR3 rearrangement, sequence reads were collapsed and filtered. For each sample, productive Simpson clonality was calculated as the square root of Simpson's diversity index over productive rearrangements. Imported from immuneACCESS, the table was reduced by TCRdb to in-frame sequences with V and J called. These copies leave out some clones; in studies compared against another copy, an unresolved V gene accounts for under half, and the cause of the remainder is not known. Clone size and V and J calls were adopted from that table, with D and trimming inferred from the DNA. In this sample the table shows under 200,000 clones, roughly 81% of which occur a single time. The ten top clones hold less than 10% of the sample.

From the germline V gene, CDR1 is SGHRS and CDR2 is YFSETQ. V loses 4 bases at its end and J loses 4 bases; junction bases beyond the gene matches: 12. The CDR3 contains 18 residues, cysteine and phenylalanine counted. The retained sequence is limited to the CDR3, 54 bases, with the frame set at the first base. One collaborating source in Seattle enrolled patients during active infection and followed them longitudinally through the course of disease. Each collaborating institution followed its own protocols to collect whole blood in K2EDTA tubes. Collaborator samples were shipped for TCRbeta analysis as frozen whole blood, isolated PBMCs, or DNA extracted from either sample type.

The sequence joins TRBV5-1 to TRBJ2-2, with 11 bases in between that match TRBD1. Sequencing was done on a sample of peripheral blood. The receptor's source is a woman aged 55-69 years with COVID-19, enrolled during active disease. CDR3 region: CASSQGQGASRSTGELFF. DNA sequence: TGCGCCAGCAGCCAAGGACAGGGGGCCTCCCGGAGCACCGGGGAGCTGTTTTTT.